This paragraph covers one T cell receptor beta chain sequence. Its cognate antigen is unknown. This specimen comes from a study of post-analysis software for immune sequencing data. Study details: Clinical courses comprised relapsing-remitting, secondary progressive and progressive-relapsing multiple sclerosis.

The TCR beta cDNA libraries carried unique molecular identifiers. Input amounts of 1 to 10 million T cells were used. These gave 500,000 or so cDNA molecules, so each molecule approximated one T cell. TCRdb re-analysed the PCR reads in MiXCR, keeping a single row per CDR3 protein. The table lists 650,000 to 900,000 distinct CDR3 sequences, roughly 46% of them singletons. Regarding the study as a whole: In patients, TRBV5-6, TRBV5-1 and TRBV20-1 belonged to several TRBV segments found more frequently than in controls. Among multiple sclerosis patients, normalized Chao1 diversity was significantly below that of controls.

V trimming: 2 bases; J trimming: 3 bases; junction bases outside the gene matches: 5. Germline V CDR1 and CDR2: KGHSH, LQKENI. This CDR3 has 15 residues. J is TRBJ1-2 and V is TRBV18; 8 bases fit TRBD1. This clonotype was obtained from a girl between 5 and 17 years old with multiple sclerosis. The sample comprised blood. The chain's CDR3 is CASSPWAGQDYGYTF. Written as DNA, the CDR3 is TGTGCCAGCTCACCATGGGCGGGACAGGACTATGGCTACACCTTC.